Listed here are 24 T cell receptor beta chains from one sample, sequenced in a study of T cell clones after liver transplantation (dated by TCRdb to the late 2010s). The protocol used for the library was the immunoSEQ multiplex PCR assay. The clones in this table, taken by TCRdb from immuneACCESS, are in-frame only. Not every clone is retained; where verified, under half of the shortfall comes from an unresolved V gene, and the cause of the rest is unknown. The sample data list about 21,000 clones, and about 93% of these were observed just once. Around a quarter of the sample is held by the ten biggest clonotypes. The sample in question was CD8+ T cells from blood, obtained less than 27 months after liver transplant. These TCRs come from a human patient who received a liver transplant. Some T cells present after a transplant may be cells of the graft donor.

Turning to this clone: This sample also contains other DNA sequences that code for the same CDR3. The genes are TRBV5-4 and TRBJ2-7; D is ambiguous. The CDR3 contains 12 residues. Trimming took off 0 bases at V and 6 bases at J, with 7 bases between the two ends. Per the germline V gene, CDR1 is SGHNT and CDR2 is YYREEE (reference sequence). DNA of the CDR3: TGTGCCAGCAGCTTGGGTGGCCCCGAGCAGTACTTC. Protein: CASSLGGPEQYF.

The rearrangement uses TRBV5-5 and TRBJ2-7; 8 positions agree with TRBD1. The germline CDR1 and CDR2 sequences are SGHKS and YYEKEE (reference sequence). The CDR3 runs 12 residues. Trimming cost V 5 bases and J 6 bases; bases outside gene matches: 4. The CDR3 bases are TGTGCCAGCAGGAAACAGGGGGTCGAGCAGTACTTC. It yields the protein CASRKQGVEQYF. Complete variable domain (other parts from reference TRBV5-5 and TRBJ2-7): DAGVTQSPTHLIKTRGQQVTLRCSPISGHKSVSWYQQVLGQGPQFIFQYYEKEERGRGNFPDRFSARQFPNYSSELNVNALLLGDSALYLCASRKQGVEQYFGPGTRLTVT.

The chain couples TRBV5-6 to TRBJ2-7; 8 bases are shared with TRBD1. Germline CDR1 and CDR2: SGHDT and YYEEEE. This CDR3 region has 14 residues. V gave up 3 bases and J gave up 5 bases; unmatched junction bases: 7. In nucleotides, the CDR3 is TGTGCCAGCAGCTCGACAGGGGATATGGACGAGCAGTACTTC. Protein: CASSSTGDMDEQYF.

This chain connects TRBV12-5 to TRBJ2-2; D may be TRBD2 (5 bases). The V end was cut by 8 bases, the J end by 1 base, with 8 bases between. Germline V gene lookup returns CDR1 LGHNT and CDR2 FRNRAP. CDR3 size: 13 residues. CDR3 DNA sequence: TGTGCTAGTCGGGGTCTGAACACCGGGGAGCTGTTTTTT. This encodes CASRGLNTGELFF.

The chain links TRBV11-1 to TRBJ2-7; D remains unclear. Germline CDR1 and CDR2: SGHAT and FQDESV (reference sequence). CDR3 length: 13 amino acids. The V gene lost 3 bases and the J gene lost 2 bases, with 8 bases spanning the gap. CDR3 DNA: TGTGCCAGCAGCTTGGGCCCGACCTACGAGCAGTACTTC. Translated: CASSLGPTYEQYF.

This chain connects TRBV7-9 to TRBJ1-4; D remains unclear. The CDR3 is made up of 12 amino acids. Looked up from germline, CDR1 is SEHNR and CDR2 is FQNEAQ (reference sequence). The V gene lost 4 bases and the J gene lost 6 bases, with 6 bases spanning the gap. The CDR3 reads CASSYGDEKLFF. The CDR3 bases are TGTGCCAGCAGCTACGGGGATGAAAAACTGTTTTTT. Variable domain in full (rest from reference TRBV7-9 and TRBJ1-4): DTGVSQNPRHKITKRGQNVTFRCDPISEHNRLYWYRQTLGQGPEFLTYFQNEAQLEKSRLLSDRFSAERPKGSFSTLEIQRTEQGDSAMYLCASSYGDEKLFFGSGTQLSVL.

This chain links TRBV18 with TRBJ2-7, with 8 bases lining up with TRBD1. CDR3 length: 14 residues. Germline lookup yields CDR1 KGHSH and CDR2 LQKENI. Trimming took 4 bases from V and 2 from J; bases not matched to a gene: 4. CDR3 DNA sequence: TGTGCCAGCTCACACCGGGACAGGCCCTACGAGCAGTACTTC. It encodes CASSHRDRPYEQYF.

CDR3: CASSEDTPNTEAFF. The DNA for the CDR3 is TGCGCCAGCAGTGAGGACACCCCGAACACTGAAGCTTTCTTT. V gene TRBV10-2 combines with J gene TRBJ1-1; D gene ambiguous. The CDR3 contains 14 residues. V was clipped by 2 bases and J by 1 base, with 8 bases between them. Per the germline V gene, CDR1 is WSHSY and CDR2 is SAAADI.

Here the CDR3 DNA reads TGTGCCAGCAGCGTAATGGGGGACACCGGGGAGCTGTTTTTT. Amino acids: CASSVMGDTGELFF. The chain uses TRBV9 and TRBJ2-2; either TRBD1 or TRBD2 may fit D (5 bases each). CDR1 SGDLS and CDR2 YYNGEE come from the germline V gene. There are 14 residues in the CDR3. V lost 1 base and J 3 bases, leaving 7 bases between the germline ends.

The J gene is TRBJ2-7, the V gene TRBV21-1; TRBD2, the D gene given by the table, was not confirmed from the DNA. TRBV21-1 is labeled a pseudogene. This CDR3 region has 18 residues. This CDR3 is CASSKVFLAGGICYEQYF. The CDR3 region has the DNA TGTGCCAGCAGCAAAGTGTTCTTAGCGGGAGGAATTTGCTACGAGCAGTACTTC.

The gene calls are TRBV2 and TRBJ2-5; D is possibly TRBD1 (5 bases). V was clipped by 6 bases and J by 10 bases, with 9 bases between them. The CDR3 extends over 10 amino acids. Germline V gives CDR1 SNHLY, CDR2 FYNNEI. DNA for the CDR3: TGTGCCAGCAGAGGGGTGAACCAGTACTTC. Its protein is CASRGVNQYF.

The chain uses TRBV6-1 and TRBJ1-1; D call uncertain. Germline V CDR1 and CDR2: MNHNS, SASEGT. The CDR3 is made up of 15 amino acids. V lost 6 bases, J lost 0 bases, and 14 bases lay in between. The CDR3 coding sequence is TGTGCCAGCAGCGGGATCGGGCTCATGAACACTGAAGCTTTCTTT. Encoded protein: CASSGIGLMNTEAFF.

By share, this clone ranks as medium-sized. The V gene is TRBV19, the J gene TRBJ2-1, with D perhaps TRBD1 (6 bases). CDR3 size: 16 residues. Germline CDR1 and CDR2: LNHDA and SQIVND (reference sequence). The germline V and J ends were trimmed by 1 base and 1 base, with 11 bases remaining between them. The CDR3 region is CASSIGYRVSYNEQFF. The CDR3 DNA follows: TGTGCCAGTAGTATAGGTTACAGGGTTTCCTACAATGAGCAGTTCTTC.

This CDR3 is CASSPMEMVASEQFF. As DNA, the CDR3 is TGTGCCAGCAGCCCCATGGAGATGGTGGCGAGTGAGCAGTTCTTC. The V gene is TRBV9, the J gene TRBJ2-1; D not certain. V shed 4 bases and J shed 9 bases, with 20 bases lying between them. This CDR3 has 15 amino acids. Germline CDR1 and CDR2: SGDLS and YYNGEE.

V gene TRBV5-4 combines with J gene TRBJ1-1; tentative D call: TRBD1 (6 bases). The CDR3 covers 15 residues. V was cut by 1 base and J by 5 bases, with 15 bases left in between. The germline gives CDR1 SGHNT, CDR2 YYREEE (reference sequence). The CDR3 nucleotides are TGTGCCAGCAGCTTGAGGGGAGGGGGAATTACTGAAGCTTTCTTT. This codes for CASSLRGGGITEAFF.

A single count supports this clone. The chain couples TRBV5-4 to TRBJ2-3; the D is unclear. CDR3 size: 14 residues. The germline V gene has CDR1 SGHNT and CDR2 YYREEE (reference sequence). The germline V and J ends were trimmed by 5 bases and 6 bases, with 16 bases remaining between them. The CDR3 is CASSPRSIQDTQYF. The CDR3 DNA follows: TGTGCCAGCAGTCCCAGATCCATCCAGGATACGCAGTATTTT.

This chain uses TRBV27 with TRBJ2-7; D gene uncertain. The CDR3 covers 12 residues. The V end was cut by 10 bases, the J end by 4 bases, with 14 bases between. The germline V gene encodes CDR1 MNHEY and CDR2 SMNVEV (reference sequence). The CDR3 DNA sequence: TGTGCCACCAAGGACGGGCCGTACGAGCAGTACTTC. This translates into CATKDGPYEQYF.

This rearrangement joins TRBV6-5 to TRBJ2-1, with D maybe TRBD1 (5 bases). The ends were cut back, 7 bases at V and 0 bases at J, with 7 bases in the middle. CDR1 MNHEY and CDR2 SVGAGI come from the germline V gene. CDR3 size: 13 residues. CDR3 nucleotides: TGTGCCAGCACGACAGCCTCCTACAATGAGCAGTTCTTC. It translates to CASTTASYNEQFF.

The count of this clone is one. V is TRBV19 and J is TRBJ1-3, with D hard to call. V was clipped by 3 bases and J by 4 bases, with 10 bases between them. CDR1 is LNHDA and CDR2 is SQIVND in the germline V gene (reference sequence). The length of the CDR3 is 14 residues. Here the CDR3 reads CASSIVGAGNTIYF. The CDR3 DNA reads TGTGCCAGTAGTATTGTGGGTGCCGGAAACACCATATATTTT.

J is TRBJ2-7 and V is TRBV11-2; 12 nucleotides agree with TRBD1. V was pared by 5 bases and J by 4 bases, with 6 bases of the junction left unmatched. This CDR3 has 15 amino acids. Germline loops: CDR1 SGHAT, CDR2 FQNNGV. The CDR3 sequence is CASSPGTGGDYEQYF. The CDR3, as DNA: TGTGCCAGCAGCCCCGGGACAGGGGGCGATTACGAGCAGTACTTC. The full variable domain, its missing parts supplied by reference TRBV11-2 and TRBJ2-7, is EAGVAQSPRYKIIEKRQSVAFWCNPISGHATLYWYQQILGQGPKLLIQFQNNGVVDDSQLPKDRFSAERLKGVDSTLKIQPAKLEDSAVYLCASSPGTGGDYEQYFGPGTRLTVT.

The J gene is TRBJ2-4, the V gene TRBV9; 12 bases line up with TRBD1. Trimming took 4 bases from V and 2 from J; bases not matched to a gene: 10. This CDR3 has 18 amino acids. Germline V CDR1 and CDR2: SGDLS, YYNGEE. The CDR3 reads CASSPRGTGGGTKNIQYF. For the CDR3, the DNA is TGTGCCAGCAGCCCTAGAGGGACAGGGGGCGGAACCAAAAACATTCAGTACTTC.

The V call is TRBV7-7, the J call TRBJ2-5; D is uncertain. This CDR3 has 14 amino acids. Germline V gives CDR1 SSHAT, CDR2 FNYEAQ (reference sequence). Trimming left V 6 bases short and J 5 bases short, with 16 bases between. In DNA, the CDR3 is TGTGCCAGCAGTTCCATCCTCCTTGGGGAGACCCAGTACTTC. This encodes CASSSILLGETQYF.

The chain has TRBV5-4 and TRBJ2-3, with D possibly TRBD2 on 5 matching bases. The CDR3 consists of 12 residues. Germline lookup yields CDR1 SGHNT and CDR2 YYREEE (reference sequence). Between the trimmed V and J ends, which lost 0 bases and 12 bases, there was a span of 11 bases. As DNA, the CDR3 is TGTGCCAGCAGCTTGGAGGCGGGCCCTCAGTATTTT. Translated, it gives CASSLEAGPQYF.

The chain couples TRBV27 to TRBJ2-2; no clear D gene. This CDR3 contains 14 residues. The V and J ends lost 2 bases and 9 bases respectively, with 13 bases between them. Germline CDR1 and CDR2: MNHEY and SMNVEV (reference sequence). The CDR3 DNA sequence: TGTGCCAGCAGTTTACGCTCGGCGGCCAGGGAGCTGTTTTTT. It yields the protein CASSLRSAARELFF.